The entry below describes one T cell receptor (beta chain). This clone's antigen is unknown. Base qualities were left out, and no much larger clone turns up one base away. Patients with autoimmune disease history or receiving systemic immunosuppression were excluded from the trial. Peripheral blood for TCR sequencing was collected from all dose cohorts at baseline, on cycle 4 day 1, and on cycle 7 day 1. The samples were drawn from a first-in-human, open-label, multicenter phase I dose-escalation trial of ivuxolimab. The trial enrolled adults with locally advanced or metastatic head and neck squamous cell, hepatocellular, melanoma or renal cell carcinoma. Before TCR sequencing, CD4+ and CD8+ T cells were separately sorted from peripheral blood. The sample comes from a study of OX40 agonist ivuxolimab in advanced cancers. A note on the overall study: Ivuxolimab was a fully human IgG2 agonistic monoclonal antibody targeting the costimulatory receptor OX40 (CD134). Of the roughly 54 patients in dose escalation, 19 had hepatocellular carcinoma, some 15 had melanoma, 9 had renal cell carcinoma and 9 had head and neck cancer. The dose-escalation cohort was 80% to 90% male with a mean age of approximately 60 years, ranging from roughly 23 to 90. Patients were allowed to have had prior anti-PD-1, anti-PD-L1 or anti-CTLA-4 therapy, and about 40% of the dose-escalation patients had been treated with checkpoint inhibitors. Peripheral TCRbeta sequencing was intended to test whether TCR sequence diversity was altered and clonal T-cell expansion was caused by ivuxolimab. The paper describes the monotherapy dose-escalation part (N ≈ 51 patients) of the phase I trial of ivuxolimab. Intravenous ivuxolimab was administered to patients every 2 weeks at six dose levels: 0.01, 0.1, 0.3, 1.5, 3 and 10 mg/kg. Partial responses were achieved by three dose-escalation patients, of whom one had hepatocellular carcinoma and two had cutaneous melanoma.

The germline V gene sets CDR1 to SGHVS and CDR2 to FQNEAQ. The CDR3 has 14 amino acids, counting the end cysteine and phenylalanine. Only the CDR3 part of the read is kept: 42 bases, read in frame from the first base. V is reduced by 1 base and J by 4 bases, leaving a spacing of 10 bases between them. What the research found in general, with its limitations: Low levels of normalized T-cell clonal expansion were also seen in some patients who did not respond. In partial responders in the 0.1-3.0 mg/kg groups, normalized peripheral clonal expansion was found to be among the lowest, especially among CD8+ T cells. At doses of 0.1 to 3.0 mg/kg, clonal expansion of both CD4+ and CD8+ T cells in blood was seen between baseline and week 6. Antigen specificity was not determined for the clonally expanded peripheral T cells. After ivuxolimab, expanded clones were on average more numerous among CD8+ T cells than among CD4+ T cells.

Genomic DNA was extracted from sorted cells for sequencing of the TCRbeta CDR3 region. The immunoSEQ Assay was used for sequencing of TCRbeta CDR3 regions. Drawn from immuneACCESS, this table holds only the in-frame rearrangements with V and J called that TCRdb kept. Clones are partly lost; checked studies trace under half to an unresolved V gene and leave the rest unexplained. The sample table shows 38,000 or so clones, and around 87% are seen once. 3% to 4% of the sample is taken by the ten largest. The rearranged segments are TRBV7-8 and TRBJ2-5; the D region possibly corresponds to TRBD2 (5 bases align). Specimen: CD4+ or CD8+ T cells sorted from blood, collected in a trial of the OX40 agonist ivuxolimab. The sequence came from an adult with an advanced solid tumor such as melanoma, head and neck, liver or kidney cancer. The CDR3 region reads CASSLVVSGETQYF. The bases are TGTGCCAGCAGCTTAGTAGTAAGCGGAGAGACCCAGTACTTC.